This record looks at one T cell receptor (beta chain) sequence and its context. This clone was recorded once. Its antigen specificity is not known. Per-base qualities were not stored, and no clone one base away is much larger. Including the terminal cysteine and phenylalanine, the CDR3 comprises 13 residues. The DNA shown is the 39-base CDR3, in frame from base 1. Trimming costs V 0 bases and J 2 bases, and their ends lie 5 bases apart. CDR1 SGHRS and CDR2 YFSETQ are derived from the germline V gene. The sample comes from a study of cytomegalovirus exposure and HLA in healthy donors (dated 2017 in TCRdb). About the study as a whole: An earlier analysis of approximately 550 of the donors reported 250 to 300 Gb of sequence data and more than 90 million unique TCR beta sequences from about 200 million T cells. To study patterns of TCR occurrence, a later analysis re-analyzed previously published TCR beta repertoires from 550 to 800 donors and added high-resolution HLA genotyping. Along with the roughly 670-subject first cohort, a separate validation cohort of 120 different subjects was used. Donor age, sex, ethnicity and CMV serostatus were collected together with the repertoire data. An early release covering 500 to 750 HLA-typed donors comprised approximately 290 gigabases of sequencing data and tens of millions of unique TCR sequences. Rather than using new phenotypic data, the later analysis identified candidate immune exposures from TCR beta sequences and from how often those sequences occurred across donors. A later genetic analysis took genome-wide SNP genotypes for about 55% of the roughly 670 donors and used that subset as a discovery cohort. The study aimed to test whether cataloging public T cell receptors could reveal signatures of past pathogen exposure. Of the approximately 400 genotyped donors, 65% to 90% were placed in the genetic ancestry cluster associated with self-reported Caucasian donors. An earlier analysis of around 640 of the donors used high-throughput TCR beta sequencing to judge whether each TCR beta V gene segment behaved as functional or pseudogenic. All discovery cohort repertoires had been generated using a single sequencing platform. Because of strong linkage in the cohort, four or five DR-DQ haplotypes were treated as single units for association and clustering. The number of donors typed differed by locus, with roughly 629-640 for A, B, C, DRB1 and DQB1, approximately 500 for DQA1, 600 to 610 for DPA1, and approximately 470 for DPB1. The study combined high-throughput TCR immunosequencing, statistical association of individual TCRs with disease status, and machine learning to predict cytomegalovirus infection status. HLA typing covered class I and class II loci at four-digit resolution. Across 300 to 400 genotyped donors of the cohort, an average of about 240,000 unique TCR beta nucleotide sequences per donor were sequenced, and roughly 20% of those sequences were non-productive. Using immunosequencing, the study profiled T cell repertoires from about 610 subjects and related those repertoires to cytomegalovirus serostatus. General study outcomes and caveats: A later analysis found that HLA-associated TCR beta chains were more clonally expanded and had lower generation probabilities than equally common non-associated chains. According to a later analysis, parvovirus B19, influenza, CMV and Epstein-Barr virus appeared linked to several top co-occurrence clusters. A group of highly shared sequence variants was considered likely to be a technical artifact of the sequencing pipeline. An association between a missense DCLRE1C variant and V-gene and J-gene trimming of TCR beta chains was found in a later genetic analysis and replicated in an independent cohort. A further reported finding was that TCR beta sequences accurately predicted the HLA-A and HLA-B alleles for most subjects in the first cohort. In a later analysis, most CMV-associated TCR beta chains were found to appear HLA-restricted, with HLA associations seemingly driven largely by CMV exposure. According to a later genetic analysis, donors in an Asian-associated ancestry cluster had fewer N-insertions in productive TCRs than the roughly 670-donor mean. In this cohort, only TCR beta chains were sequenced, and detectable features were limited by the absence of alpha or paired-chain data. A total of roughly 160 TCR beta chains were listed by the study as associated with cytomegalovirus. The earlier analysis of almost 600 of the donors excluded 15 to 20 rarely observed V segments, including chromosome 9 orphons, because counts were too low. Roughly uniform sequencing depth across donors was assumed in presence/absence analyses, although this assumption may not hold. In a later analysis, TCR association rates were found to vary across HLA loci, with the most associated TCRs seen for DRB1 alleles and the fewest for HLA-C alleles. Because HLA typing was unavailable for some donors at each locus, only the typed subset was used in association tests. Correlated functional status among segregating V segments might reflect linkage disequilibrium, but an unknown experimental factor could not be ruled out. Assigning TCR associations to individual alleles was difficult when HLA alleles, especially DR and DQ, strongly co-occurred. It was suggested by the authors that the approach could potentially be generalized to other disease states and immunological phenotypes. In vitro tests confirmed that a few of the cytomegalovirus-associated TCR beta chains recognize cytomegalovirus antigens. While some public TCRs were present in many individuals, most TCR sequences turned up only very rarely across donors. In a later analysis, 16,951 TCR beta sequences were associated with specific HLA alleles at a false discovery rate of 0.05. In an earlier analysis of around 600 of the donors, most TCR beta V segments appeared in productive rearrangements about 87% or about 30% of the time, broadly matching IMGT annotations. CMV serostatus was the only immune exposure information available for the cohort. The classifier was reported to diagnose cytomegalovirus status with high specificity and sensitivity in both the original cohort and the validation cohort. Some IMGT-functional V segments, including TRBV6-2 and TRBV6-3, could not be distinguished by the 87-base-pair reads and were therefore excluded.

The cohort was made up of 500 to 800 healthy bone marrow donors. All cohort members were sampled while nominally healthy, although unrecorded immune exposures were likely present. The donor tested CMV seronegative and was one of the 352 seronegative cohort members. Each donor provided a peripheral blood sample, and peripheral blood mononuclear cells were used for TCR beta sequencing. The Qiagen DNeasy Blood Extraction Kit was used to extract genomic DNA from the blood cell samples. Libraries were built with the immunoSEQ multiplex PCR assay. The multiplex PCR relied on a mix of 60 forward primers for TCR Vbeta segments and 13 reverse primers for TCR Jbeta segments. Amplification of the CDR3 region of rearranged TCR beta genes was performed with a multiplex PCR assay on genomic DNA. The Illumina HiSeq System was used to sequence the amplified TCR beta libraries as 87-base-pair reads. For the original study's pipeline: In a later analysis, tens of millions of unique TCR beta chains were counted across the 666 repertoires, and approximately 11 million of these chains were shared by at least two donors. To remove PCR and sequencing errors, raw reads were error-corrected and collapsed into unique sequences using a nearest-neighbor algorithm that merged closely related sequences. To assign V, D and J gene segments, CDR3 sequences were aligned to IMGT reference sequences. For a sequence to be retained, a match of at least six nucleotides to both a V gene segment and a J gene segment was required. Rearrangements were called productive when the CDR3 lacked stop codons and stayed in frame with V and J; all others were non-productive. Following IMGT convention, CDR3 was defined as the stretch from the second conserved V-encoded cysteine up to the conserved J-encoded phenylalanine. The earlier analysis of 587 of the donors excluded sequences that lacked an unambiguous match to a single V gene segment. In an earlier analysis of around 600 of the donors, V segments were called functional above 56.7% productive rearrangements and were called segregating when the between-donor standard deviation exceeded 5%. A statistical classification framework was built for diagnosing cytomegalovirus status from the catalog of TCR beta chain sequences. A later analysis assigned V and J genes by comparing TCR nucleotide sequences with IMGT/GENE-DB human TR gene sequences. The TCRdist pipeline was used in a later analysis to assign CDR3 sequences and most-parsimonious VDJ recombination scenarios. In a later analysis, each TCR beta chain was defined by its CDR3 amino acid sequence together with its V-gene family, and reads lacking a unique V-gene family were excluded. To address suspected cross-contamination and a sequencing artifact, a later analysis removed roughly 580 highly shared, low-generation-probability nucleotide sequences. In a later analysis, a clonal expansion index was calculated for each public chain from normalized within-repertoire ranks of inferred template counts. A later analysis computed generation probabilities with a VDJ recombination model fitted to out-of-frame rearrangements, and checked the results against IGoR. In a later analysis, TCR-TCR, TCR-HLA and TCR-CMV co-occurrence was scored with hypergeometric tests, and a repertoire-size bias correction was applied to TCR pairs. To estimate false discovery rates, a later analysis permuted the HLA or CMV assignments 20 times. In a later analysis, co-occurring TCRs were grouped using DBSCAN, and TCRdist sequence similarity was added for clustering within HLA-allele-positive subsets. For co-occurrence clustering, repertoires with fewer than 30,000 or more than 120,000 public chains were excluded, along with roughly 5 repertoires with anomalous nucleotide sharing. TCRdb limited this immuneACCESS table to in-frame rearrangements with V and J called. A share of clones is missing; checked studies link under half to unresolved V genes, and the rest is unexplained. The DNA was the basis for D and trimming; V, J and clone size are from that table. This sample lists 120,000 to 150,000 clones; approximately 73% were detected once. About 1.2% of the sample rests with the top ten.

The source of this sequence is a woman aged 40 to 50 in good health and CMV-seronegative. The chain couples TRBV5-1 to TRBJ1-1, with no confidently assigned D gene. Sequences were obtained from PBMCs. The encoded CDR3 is CASSLALNTEAFF. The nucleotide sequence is TGCGCCAGCAGCTTGGCCTTAAACACTGAAGCTTTCTTT.